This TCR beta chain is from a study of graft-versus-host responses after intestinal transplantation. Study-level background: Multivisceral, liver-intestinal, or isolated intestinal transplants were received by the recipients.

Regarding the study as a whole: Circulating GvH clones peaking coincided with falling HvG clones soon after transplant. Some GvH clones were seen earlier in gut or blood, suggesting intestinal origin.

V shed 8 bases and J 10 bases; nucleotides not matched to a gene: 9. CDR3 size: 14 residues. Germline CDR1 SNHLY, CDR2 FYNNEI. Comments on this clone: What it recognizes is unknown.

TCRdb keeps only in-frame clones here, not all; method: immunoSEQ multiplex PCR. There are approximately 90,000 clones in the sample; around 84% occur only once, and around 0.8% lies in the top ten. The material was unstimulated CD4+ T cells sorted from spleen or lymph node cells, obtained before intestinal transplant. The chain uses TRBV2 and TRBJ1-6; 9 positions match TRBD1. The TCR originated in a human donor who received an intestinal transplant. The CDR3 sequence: CASSYRTGVSPLHF. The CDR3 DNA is TGTGCCAGCTCTTACAGGACAGGGGTCTCACCCCTCCACTTT.